This T cell receptor (beta chain) derives from a study of CD8 T cells in Susac syndrome. It was with random hexamers that 0.5 to 1 ug RNA was reverse transcribed. The immunoSEQ assay covered 54 Vbeta and 13 Jbeta segments for CDR3. MiXCR was run by TCRdb on the immunoSEQ multiplex PCR reads, yielding one entry per CDR3 protein. The sample consists of some 120,000 distinct CDR3 sequences, roughly 94% of them appearing once. TCR beta from blood CD8+ and CD4+ T cells was sequenced. Relapsing-remitting disease, either stable or active, was present in the multiple sclerosis controls, who were treatment-naive patients. Bulk CD8+ and CD4+ cells came from magnetic negative isolation; CD8+ TEMRA by FACS. There are 16 residues in the CDR3. The germline V gene encodes CDR1 SGHRS and CDR2 YFSETQ. Trimming took 3 bases from V and 0 from J, leaving 10 bases between them.

This receptor was identified in a human donor with multiple sclerosis. The chain employs TRBV5-1 and TRBJ2-6, with D maybe TRBD1 (5 bases). Sequencing was carried out using CD4+ T cells from PBMCs. The CDR3 is CASSYSRGSGANVLTF. CDR3 DNA: TGCGCCAGCAGCTACTCTAGGGGCTCTGGGGCCAACGTCCTGACTTTC.